This TCR beta chain was observed in a study of regulatory T cells in long-lasting Graves disease. V lost 4 bases to trimming and J lost 1 base, with 5 bases between them. The CDR3 is made up of 14 amino acids. Germline V gives CDR1 LNHDA, CDR2 SQIVND (reference sequence). The time point here: persistent/refractory GD, antithyroid drugs over 5 years with positive TRAb. There was RNA extracted from PBMCs, and the TCR library was made from it. Building the TCR beta libraries relied on iRepertoire HTBI primers, and CDR3 regions underwent Arm-PCR. TCRdb re-called the multiplex PCR reads with MiXCR, one entry per CDR3 protein. The sample includes a few hundred thousand distinct CDR3 sequences, around 20% seen only once; the top ten take over 25%.

The chain has TRBV19 and TRBJ2-6, with D unresolved. The source was peripheral blood mononuclear cells (PBMCs), collected when the disease was refractory, from a patient treated with antithyroid drugs. The source is a female donor with Graves disease. CDR3 DNA sequence: TGTGCCAGTAGTACCCGATCTGGGGCCAACGTCCTGACTTTC. Translation gives CASSTRSGANVLTF.